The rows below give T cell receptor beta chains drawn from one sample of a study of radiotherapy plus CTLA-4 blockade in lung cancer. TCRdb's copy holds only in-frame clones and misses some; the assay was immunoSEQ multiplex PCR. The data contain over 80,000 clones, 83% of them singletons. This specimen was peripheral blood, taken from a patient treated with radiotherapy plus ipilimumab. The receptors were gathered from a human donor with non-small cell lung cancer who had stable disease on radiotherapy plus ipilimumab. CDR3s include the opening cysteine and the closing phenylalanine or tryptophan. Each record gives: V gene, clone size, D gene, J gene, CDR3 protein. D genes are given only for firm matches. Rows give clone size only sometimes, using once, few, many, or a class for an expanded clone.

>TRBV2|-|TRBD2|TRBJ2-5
CASSLGLAGGPQETQYF
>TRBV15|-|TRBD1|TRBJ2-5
CATSRDRGGGYQETQYF
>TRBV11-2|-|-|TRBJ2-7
CASSLVRDYEQYF
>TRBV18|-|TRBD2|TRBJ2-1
CASSPTGGHEQFF
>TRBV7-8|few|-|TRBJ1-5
CASSWGEGGHQPQHF
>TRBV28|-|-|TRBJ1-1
CASSLIWEQAFF
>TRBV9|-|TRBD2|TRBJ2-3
CASSVGGGSTDTQYF
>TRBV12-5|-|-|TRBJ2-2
CASGPQGSNTGELFF
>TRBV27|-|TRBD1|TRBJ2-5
CASSLNRGETQYF
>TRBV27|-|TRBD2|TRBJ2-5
CASSTGLAVETQYF
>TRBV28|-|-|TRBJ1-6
CASSSRTDNSPLHF
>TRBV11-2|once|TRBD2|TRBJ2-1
CASSLDRGGYNEQFF
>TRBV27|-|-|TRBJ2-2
CASSLDLAGGELFF
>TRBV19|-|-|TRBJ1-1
CASSINLNTEAFF
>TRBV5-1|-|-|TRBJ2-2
CASSLGAPQGELFF
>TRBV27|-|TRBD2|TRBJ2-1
CASSSSGRAKEFF
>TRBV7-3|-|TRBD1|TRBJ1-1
CASSITGGSRTEAFF
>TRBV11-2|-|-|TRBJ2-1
CASSLPGSEQFF
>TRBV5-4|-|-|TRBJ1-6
CASSLGRSDNSPLHF
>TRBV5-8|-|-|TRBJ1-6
CASSLAGRGFSSSYNSPLHF
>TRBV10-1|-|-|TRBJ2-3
CASSPRPPQGSSTDTQYF
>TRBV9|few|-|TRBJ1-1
CASSKQGLNTEAFF
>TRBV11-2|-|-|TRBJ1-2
CASSSEGTGYTF
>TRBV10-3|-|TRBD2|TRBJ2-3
CAISDKGLAGTDTQYF
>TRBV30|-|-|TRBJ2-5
CAWMGAQETQYF